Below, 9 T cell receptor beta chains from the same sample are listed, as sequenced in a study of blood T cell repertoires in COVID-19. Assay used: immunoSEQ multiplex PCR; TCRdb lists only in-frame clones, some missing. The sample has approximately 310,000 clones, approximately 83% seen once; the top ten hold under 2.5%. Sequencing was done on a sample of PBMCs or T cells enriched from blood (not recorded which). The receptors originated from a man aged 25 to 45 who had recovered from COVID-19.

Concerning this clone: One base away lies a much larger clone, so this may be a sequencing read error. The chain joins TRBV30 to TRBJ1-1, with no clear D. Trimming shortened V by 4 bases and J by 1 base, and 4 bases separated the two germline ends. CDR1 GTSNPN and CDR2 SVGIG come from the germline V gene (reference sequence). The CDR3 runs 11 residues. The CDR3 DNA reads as TGTGCCTGGAACAGGAACACTGAAGCTTTCTTT. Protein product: CAWNRNTEAFF.

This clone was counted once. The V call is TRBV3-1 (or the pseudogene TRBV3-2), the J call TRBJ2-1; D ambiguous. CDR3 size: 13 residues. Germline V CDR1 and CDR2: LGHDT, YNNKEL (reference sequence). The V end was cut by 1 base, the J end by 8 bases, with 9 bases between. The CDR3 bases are TGTGCCAGCAGCCAAGCGTCCAGGTATGAGCAGTTCTTC. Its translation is CASSQASRYEQFF.

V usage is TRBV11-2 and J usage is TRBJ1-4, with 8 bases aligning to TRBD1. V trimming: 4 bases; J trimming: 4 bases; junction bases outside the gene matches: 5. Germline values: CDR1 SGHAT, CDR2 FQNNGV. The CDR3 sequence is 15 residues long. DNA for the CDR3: TGTGCCAGCAGCTCCACAGGGGGTCTTAATGAAAAACTGTTTTTT. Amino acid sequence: CASSSTGGLNEKLFF.

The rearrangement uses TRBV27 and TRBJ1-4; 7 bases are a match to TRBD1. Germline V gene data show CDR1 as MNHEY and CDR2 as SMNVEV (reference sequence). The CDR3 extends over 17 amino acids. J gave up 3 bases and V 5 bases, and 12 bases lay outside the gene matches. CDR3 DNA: TGTGCCAGCAGTCTCTCATTTTTCGACAGGGCTAATGAAAAACTGTTTTTT. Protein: CASSLSFFDRANEKLFF.

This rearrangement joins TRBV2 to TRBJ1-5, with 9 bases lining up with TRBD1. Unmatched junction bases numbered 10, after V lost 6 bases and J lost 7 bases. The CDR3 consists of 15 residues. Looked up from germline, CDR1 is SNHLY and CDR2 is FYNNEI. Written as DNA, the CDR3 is TGTGCCAGCAGGGGGGGGACAGGGTTCCTACAGCCCCAGCATTTT. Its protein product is CASRGGTGFLQPQHF.

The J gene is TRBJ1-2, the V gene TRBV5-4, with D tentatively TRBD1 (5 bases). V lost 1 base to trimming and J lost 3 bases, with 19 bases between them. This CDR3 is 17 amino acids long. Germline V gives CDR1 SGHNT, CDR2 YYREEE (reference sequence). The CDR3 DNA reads TGTGCCAGCAGCTTGTCAGCTGGGGCCGGTATGGACTATGGCTACACCTTC. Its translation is CASSLSAGAGMDYGYTF.

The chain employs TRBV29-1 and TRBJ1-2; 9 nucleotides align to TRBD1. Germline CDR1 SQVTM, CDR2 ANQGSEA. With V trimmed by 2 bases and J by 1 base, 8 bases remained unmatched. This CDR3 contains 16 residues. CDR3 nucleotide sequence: TGCAGCGTTGAAAGCCTCGGGACAGGGTATAACTATGGCTACACCTTC. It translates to CSVESLGTGYNYGYTF.

CDR3 protein: CASSKRQGLRTNEKLFF. DNA of the CDR3: TGTGCCAGCAGCAAACGACAGGGTTTGAGGACTAATGAAAAACTGTTTTTT. The V call is TRBV27, the J call TRBJ1-4; 7 bases are a match to TRBD1. CDR1 MNHEY and CDR2 SMNVEV come from the germline V gene (reference sequence). V gave up 6 bases and J gave up 2 bases; unmatched junction bases: 12. The CDR3 runs 17 residues.

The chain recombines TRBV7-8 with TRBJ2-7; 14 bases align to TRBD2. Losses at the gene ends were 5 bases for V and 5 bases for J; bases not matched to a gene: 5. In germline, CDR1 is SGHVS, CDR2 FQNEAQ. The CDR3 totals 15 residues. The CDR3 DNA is TGTGCCAGCAGCCTCGGACTAGCGGGGGGTAACGAGCAGTACTTC. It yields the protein CASSLGLAGGNEQYF.